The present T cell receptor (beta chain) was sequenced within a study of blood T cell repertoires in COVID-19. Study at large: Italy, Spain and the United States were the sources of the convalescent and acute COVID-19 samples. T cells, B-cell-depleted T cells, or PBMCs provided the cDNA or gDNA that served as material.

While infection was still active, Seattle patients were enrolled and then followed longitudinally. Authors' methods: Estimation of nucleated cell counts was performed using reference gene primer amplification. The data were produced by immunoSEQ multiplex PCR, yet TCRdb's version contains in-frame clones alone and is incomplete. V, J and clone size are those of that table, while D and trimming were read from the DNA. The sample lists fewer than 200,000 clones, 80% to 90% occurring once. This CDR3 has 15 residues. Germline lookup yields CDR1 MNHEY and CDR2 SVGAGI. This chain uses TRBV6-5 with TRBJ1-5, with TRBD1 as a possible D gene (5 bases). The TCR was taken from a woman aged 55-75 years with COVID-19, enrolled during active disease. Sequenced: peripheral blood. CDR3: CASVAGLYSNQPQHF. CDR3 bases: TGTGCTTCCGTGGCAGGGTTATATAGCAATCAGCCCCAGCATTTT.